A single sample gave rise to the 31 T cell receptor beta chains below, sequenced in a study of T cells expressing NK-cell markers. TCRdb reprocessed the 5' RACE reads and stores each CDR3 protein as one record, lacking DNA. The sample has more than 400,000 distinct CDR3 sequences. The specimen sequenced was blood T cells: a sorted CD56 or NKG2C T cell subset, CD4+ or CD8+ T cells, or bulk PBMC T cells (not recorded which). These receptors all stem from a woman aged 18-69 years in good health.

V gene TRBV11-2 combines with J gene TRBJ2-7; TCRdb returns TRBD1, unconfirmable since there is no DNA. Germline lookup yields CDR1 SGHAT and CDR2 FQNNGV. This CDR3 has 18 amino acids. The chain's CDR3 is CASSTPGTGGRDHYEQYF. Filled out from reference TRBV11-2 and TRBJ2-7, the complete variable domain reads EAGVAQSPRYKIIEKRQSVAFWCNPISGHATLYWYQQILGQGPKLLIQFQNNGVVDDSQLPKDRFSAERLKGVDSTLKIQPAKLEDSAVYLCASSTPGTGGRDHYEQYFGPGTRLTVT.

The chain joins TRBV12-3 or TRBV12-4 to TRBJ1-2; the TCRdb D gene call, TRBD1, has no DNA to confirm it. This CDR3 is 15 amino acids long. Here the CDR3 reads CASSLTGQGTYGYTF.

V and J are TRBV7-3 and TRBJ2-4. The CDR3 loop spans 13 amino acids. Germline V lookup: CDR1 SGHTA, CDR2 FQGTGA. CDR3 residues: CASSLSRENIQYF. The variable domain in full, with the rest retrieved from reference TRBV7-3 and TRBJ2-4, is GAGVSQTPSNKVTEKGKYVELRCDPISGHTALYWYRQSLGQGPEFLIYFQGTGAADDSGLPNDRFFAVRPEGSVSTLKIQRTERGDSAVYLCASSLSRENIQYFGAGTRLSVL.

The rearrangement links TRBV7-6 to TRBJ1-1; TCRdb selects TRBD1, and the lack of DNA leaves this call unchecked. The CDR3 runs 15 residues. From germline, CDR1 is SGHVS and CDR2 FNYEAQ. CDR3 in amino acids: CASSLGGPGNTEAFF.

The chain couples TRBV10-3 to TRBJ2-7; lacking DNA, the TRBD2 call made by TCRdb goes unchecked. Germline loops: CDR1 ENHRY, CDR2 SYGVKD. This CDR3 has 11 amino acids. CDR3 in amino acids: CAISVAVEQYF.

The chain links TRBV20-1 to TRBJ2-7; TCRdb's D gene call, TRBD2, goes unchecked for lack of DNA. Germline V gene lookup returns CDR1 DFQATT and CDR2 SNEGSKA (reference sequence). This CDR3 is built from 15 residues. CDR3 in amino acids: CSARDGTSVSYEQYF.

The CDR3 reads CASRPGQSSYEQYF. The V call is TRBV12-3 or TRBV12-4, the J call TRBJ2-7; TCRdb outputs TRBD1, but without DNA this stays unchecked. The CDR3 runs 14 residues.

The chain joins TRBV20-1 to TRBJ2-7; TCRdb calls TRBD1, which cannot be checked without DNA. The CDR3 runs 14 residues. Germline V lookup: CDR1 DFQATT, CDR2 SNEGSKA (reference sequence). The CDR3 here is CSARKQGVSYEQYF.

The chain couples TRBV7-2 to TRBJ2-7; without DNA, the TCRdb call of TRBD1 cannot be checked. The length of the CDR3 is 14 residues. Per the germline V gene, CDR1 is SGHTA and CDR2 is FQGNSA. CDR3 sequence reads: CASSPGGARYEQYF. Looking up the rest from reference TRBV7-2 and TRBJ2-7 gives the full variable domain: GAGVSQSPSNKVTEKGKDVELRCDPISGHTALYWYRQSLGQGLEFLIYFQGNSAPDKSGLPSDRFSAERTGGSVSTLTIQRTQQEDSAVYLCASSPGGARYEQYFGPGTRLTVT.

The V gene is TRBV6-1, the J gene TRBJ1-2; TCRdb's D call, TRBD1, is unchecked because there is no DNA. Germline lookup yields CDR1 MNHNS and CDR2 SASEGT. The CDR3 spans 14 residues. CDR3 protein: CASSETDRNYGYTF.

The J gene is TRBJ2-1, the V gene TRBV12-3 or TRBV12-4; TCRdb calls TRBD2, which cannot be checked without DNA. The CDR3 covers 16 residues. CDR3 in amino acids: CASSAHGTPSYNEQFF.

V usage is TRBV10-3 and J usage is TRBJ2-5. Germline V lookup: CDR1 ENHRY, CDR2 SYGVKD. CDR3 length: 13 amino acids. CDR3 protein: CATLNSTEETQYF.

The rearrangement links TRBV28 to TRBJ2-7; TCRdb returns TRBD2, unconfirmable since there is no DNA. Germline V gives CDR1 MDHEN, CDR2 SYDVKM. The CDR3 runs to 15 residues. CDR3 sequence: CASSLPSRLSYEQYF.

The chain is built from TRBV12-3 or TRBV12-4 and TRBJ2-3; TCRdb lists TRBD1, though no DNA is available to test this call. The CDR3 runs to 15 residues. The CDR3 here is CASSGMGGRTDTQYF.

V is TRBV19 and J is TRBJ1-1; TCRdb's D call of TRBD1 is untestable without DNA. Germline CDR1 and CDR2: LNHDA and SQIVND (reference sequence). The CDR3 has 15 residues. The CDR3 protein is CASSIVGGWHTEAFF. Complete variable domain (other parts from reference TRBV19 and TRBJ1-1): DGGITQSPKYLFRKEGQNVTLSCEQNLNHDAMYWYRQDPGQGLRLIYYSQIVNDFQKGDIAEGYSVSREKKESFPLTVTSAQKNPTAFYLCASSIVGGWHTEAFFGQGTRLTVV.

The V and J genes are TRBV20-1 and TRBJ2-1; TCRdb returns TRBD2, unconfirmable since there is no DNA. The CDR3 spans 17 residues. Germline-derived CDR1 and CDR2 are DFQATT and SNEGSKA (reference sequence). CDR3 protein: CSARDREAGVAYNEQFF.

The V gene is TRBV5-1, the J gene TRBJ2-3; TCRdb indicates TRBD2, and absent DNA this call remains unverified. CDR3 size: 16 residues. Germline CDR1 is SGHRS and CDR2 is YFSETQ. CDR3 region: CASSRGTDKSTDTQYF.

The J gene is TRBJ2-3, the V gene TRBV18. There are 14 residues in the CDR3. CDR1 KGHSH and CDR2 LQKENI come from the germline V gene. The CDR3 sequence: CASSPPTDTDTQYF.

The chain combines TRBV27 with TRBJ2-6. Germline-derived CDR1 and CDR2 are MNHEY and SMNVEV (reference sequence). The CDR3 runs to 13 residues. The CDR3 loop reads CASSSFGANVLTF.

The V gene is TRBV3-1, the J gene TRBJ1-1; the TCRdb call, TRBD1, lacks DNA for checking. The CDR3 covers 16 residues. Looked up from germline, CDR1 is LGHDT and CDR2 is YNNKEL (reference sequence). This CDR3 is CASSQPQGVGDTEAFF.

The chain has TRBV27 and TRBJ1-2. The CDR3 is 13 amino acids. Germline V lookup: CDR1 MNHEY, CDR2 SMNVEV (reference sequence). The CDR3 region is CASSFGGSYGYTF.

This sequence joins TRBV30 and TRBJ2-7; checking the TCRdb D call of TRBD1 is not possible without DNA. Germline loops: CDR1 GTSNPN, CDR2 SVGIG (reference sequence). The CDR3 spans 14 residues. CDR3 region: CAWSGGSLLYEQYF.

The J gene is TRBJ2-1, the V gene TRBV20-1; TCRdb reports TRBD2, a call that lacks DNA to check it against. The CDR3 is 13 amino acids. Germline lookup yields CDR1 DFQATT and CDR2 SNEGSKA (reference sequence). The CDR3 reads CSAPRLAGNEQFF.

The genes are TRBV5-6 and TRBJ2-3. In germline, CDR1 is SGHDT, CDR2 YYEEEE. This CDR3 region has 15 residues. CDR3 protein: CASSFPDRTTDTQYF.

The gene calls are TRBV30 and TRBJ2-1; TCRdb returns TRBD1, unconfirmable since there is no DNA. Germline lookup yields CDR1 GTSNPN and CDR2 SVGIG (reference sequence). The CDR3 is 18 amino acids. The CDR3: CAWSVFPFSRNSYNEQFF.

CDR3 sequence reads: CASSLSKSPQHF. The chain combines TRBV12-3 or TRBV12-4 with TRBJ1-5. The CDR3 loop spans 12 amino acids.

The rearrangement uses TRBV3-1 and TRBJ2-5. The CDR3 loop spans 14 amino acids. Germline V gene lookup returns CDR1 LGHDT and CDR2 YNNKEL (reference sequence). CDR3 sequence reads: CASSQSRVQETQYF.

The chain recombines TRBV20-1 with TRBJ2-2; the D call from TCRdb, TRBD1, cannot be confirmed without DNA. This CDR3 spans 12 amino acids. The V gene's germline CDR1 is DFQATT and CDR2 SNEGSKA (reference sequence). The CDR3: CSKTGAPGELFF.

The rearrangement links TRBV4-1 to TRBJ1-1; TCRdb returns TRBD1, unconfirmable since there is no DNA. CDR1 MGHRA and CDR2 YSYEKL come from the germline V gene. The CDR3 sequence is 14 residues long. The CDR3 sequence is CASTPGQQNTEAFF.

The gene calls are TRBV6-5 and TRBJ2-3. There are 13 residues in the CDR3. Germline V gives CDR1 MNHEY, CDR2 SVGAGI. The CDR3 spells CASSYLTGDTQYF.

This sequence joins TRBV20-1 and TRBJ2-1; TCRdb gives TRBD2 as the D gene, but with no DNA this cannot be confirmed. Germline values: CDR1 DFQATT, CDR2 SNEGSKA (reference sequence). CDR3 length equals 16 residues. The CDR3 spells CSAREVRGDLYNEQFF.